This paragraph reports one T cell receptor beta chain. Its target is unknown. PCR involved 60 Vbeta and 13 Jbeta primers. Here immunoSEQ multiplex PCR was the method, and the copy in TCRdb shows in-frame clones only, minus some. The data contain about 210,000 clones, 80% to 90% of them singletons. This sample is drawn from a study of cytomegalovirus exposure and HLA in healthy donors. Study details: There were 90 million to 130 million unique TCR beta sequences, drawn from about 179 million T cells, in an earlier analysis.

Donors showed nominal health when sampled, although they likely had unrecorded immune exposures. Study-wide results and caveats: Some V segments, including TRBV6-2 and TRBV6-3, were excluded as indistinguishable. The classifier, whose performance was assessed in both the original and validation cohorts, reportedly diagnosed cytomegalovirus status with high specificity and sensitivity.

CDR3 size: 13 residues. J gave up 5 bases and V 5 bases, and 5 bases lay outside the gene matches. This clonotype was sampled from a woman aged 25 to 45 in good health and CMV-seronegative. The sample was PBMCs. V is TRBV5-3 and J is TRBJ2-7, with 9 bases identical to TRBD1. TRBV5-3 is recorded as an ORF, its role being uncertain. Here the CDR3 DNA reads TGTGCCAGAAGACCGGGACAGGGCCACGAGCAGTACTTC. Protein product: CARRPGQGHEQYF.